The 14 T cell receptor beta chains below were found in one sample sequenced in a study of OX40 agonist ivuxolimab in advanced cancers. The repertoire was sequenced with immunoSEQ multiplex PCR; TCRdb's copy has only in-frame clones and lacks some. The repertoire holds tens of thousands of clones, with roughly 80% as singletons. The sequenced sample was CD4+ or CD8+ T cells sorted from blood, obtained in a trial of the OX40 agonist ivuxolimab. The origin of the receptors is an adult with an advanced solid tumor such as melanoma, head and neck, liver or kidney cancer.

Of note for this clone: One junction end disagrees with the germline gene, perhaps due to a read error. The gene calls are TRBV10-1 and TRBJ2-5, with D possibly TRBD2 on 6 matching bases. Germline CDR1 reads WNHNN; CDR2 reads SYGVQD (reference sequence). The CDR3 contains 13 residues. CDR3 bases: TGCGCCAGCAGTCTGGACTACCAAGCGACCCAGTACTTC. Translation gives CASSLDYQATQYF.

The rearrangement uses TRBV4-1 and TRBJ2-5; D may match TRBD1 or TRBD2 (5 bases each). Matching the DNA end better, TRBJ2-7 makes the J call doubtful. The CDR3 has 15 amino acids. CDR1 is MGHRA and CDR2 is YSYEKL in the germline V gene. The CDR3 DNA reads TGCGCCAGCAGCCTGTCCGGGACGGGTTCGGTCGAGCAGTACTTC. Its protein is CASSLSGTGSVEQYF.

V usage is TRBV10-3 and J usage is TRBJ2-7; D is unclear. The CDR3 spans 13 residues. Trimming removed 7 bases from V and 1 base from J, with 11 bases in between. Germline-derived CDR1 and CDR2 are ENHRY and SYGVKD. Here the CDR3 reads CAIMDDESYEQYF. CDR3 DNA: TGTGCCATCATGGATGACGAGTCCTACGAGCAGTACTTC.

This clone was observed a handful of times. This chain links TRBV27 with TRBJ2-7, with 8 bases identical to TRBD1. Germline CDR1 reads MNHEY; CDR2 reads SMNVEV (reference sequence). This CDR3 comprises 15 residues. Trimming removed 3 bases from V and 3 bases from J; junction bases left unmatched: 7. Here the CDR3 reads CASSFIGTGFYEQYF. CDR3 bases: TGTGCCAGCAGTTTTATTGGGACAGGATTCTACGAGCAGTACTTC.

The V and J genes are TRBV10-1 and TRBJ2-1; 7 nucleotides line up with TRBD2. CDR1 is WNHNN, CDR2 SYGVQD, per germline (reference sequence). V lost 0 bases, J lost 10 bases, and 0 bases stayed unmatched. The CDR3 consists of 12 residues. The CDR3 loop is CASSESGGEQFF. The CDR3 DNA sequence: TGCGCCAGCAGTGAGTCGGGAGGGGAGCAGTTCTTC.

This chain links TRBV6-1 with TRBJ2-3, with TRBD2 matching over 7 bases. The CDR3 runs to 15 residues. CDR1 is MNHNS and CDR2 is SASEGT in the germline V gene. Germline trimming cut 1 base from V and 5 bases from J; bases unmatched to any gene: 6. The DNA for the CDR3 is TGTGCCAGCAGTGAAGGCGGGGGTGGTGGAGATACGCAGTATTTT. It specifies CASSEGGGGGDTQYF.

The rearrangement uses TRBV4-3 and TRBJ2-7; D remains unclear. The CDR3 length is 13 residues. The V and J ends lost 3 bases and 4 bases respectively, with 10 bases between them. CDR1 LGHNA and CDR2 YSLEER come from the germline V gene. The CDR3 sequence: CASSQNLVYEQYF. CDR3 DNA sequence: TGCGCCAGCAGCCAGAACTTGGTTTACGAGCAGTACTTC.

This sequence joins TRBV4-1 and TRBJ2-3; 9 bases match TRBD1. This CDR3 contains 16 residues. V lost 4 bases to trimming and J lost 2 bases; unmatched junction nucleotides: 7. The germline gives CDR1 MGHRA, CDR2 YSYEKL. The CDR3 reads CASSPSTGGNTDTQYF. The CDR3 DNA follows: TGCGCCAGCAGCCCCTCGACAGGGGGAAACACAGATACGCAGTATTTT.

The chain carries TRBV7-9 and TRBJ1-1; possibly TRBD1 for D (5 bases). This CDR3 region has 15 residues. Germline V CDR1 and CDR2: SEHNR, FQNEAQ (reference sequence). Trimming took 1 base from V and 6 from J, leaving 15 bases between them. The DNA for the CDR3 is TGTGCCAGCAGCTTAGAAAGGGGCTCGGGCGCTGAAGCTTTCTTT. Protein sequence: CASSLERGSGAEAFF.

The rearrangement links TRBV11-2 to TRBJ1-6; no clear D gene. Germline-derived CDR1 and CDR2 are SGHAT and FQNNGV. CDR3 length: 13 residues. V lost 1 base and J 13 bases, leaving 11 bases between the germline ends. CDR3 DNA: TGTGCCAGCAGCTTAGGGGCCCTAGGGCCCCTCCACTTT. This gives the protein CASSLGALGPLHF.

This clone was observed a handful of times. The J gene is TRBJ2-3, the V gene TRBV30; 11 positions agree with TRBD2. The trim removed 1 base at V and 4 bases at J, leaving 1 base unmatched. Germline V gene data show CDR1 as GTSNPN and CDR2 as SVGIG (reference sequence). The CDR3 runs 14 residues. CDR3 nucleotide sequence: TGTGCCTGGAGTGGTAGCGGGGGGGCAGATACGCAGTATTTT. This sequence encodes CAWSGSGGADTQYF.

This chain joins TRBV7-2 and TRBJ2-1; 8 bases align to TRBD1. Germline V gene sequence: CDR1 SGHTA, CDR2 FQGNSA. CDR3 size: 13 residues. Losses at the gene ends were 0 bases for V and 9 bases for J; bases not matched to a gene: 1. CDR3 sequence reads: CASSLAQGAEQFF. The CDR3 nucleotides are TGTGCCAGCAGCTTAGCGCAGGGGGCTGAGCAGTTCTTC.

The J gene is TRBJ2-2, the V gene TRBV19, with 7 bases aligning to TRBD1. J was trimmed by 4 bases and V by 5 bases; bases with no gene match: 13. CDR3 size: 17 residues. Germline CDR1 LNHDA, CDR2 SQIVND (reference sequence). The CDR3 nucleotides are TGTGCCAGTAGTTTCGGCGCCGACAGGGCGGGCACCGGGGAGCTGTTTTTT. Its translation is CASSFGADRAGTGELFF.

The CDR3 coding sequence is TGTGCCAGCAGTCCAACGCCGGGGATAAATGAAAAACTGTTTTTT. It yields the protein CASSPTPGINEKLFF. The J gene is TRBJ1-4, the V gene TRBV28; D is unclear. The ends were cut back, 5 bases at V and 5 bases at J, with 15 bases in the middle. This CDR3 contains 15 residues. Germline CDR1 is MDHEN and CDR2 is SYDVKM.